Listed here are 18 T cell receptor beta chains from one sample, sequenced in a study of T cells in Graves' hyperthyroidism and ophthalmopathy. TCR beta CDR3 regions were amplified from RNA transcripts. The TCR CDR3 was amplified in a first-round RT-PCR using the HTBI primer set. TCRdb processed the multiplex PCR reads anew with MiXCR; each CDR3 protein has one entry. The data contain some 500,000 distinct CDR3 sequences, around an eighth of them singletons. Sample: blood. Receptors were obtained from a woman aged 18-30 years with Graves' hyperthyroidism.

This clonotype was seen ten or more times. This chain links TRBV28 with TRBJ2-1; D unclear. The germline CDR1 and CDR2 sequences are MDHEN and SYDVKM. V lost 1 base and J 6 bases, leaving 10 bases between the germline ends. This CDR3 spans 14 amino acids. The CDR3 DNA reads as TGTGCCAGCAGTTTATCCACTCGGCCCAATGAGCAGTTCTTC. Its protein product is CASSLSTRPNEQFF.

This clonotype showed up many times. At one end, the junction sequence differs from germline, possibly due to a read error. The chain is built from TRBV20-1 and TRBJ1-1; TRBD1 might be the D (5 bases). CDR1 is DFQATT, CDR2 SNEGSKA, per germline (reference sequence). CDR3 length: 16 residues. CDR3 bases: TGCAGTGCTAGAGGGTCGCGAAGGGGAGGGAACGCTGAAGCTTTCTTT. Translating it yields CSARGSRRGGNAEAFF.

This clonotype occurred many times. V usage is TRBV12-3 or TRBV12-4 and J usage is TRBJ2-1; TRBD2 agrees at 8 bases. The V gene end was trimmed by 5 bases and the J gene end by 6 bases; junction bases not matched to a gene: 9. The CDR3 has 15 residues. DNA of the CDR3: TGTGCCAGCAGTCCACTGACTAGCGTGGGCAATGAGCAGTTCTTC. Protein sequence: CASSPLTSVGNEQFF.

Ten or more counts support this clonotype. The chain has TRBV20-1 and TRBJ2-1; TRBD2 matches 9 bases. Germline V lookup: CDR1 DFQATT, CDR2 SNEGSKA (reference sequence). With V trimmed by 3 bases and J by 2 bases, 5 bases remained unmatched. The CDR3 has 15 amino acids. As DNA, the CDR3 is TGCAGTGCTAGGCGTAGCGGGAGACCCTACAATGAGCAGTTCTTC. This gives the protein CSARRSGRPYNEQFF.

This clonotype occurred many times. The chain uses TRBV2 and TRBJ2-1; D may correspond to TRBD1 or TRBD2 (5 bases each). The CDR3 contains 15 residues. Germline lookup yields CDR1 SNHLY and CDR2 FYNNEI. Trimming took off 1 base at V and 3 bases at J, with 10 bases between the two ends. In DNA, the CDR3 is TGTGCCAGCAGTGAAGAGGGACGCCACTACAATGAGCAGTTCTTC. This encodes CASSEEGRHYNEQFF.

The chain links TRBV6-5 to TRBJ2-1; no reliable D call. Germline values: CDR1 MNHEY, CDR2 SVGAGI. This CDR3 spans 13 amino acids. V was trimmed by 2 bases and J by 6 bases, leaving 8 bases between them. CDR3 DNA sequence: TGTGCCAGCAGTTACGGGATTGGCAATGAGCAGTTCTTC. Translation: CASSYGIGNEQFF.

A few counts support this clonotype. The chain combines TRBV6-2 or TRBV6-3 with TRBJ2-6; 8 positions match TRBD1. After removal of 2 bases from V and 2 bases from J, the junction contained 5 bases not matched to a gene. Per germline, CDR1 MNHEY and CDR2 SVGEGT. This CDR3 has 17 amino acids. The CDR3 nucleotides are TGTGCCAGCAGTTACATCCAGGGGGCCCCTGGGGCCAACGTCCTGACTTTC. Protein sequence: CASSYIQGAPGANVLTF.

This clonotype was seen repeatedly, ten times or more. This chain links TRBV7-9 with TRBJ2-7, with 7 bases aligning to TRBD2. V gave up 4 bases and J gave up 0 bases; unmatched junction bases: 6. Germline CDR1 SEHNR, CDR2 FQNEAQ (reference sequence). The CDR3 covers 15 residues. CDR3 residues: CASSSYQRGSYEQYF. For the CDR3, the DNA is TGTGCCAGCAGCTCTTATCAGCGGGGCTCCTACGAGCAGTACTTC.

Written as DNA, the CDR3 is TGTGCCAGCACTAGTCAGGGAACCTACGAGCAGTACGTC. The encoded protein is CASTSQGTYEQYV. The chain uses TRBV6-1 and TRBJ2-7, with D possibly matching TRBD1 (5 bases). The germline V gene encodes CDR1 MNHNS and CDR2 SASEGT. CDR3 length equals 13 residues. Between the trimmed V and J ends, which lost 7 bases and 2 bases, there was a span of 12 bases.

The V gene is TRBV24-1, the J gene TRBJ1-1; D may be TRBD1 (5 bases). V was shortened by 0 bases and J by 5 bases, with 6 bases between the two germline ends. Germline assignment: CDR1 KGHDR and CDR2 SFDVKD. This CDR3 spans 13 amino acids. This CDR3 is CATSDLQGTEAFF. In DNA form, the CDR3 reads TGTGCCACCAGTGATTTGCAGGGAACTGAAGCTTTCTTT.

This sequence joins TRBV30 and TRBJ1-3; no firm D call. There are 14 residues in the CDR3. Looked up from germline, CDR1 is GTSNPN and CDR2 is SVGIG (reference sequence). V lost 3 bases to trimming and J lost 0 bases, with 9 bases between them. CDR3 sequence: CAWSSGISGNTIYF. DNA of the CDR3: TGTGCCTGGAGCTCCGGGATCTCTGGAAACACCATATATTTT.

This clonotype was detected ten times or more. CDR3 in amino acids: CASSLEPFVDRGGTEAFF. The CDR3 bases are TGTGCCAGCAGCTTAGAACCTTTTGTGGACAGGGGTGGCACTGAAGCTTTCTTT. The genes are TRBV11-1 and TRBJ1-1, with 9 bases matching TRBD1. With 1 base clipped from V and 4 bases from J, the junction kept 13 bases outside the gene matches. CDR3 length: 18 residues. Germline V CDR1 and CDR2: SGHAT, FQDESV (reference sequence). Full variable domain (rest looked up from reference TRBV11-1 and TRBJ1-1): EAEVAQSPRYKITEKSQAVAFWCDPISGHATLYWYRQILGQGPELLVQFQDESVVDDSQLPKDRFSAERLKGVDSTLKIQPAELGDSAMYLCASSLEPFVDRGGTEAFFGQGTRLTVV.

This clonotype came up many times. J is TRBJ1-1 and V is TRBV30; D remains unclear. Germline CDR1 and CDR2: GTSNPN and SVGIG (reference sequence). This CDR3 region has 11 residues. The germline V and J ends were trimmed by 5 bases and 3 bases, with 7 bases remaining between them. CDR3 coding DNA: TGTGCCTGGTTACAGTACACTGAAGCTTTCTTT. This translates into CAWLQYTEAFF.

This clonotype was seen at least ten times. The genes are TRBV11-2 and TRBJ1-2; 10 bases align to TRBD1. The CDR3 length is 15 residues. V lost 5 bases, J lost 7 bases, and 10 bases stayed unmatched. In germline, CDR1 is SGHAT, CDR2 FQNNGV. The DNA of the CDR3 is TGTGCCAGCAGCCCGGAGGGACAGGGGTTCCGTGGCTACACCTTC. Protein product: CASSPEGQGFRGYTF.

This clonotype was found a few times. CDR3 DNA: TGTGCCAGCAGCCCATGGGGAGGTGGAGGGGGGTTCACCGGGGAGCTGTTTTTT. The encoded protein is CASSPWGGGGGFTGELFF. The rearrangement links TRBV7-2 to TRBJ2-2; D is possibly TRBD1 or TRBD2 (6 bases each). The CDR3 consists of 18 residues. V lost 5 bases and J lost 4, with 23 bases in between. Germline V gene data show CDR1 as SGHTA and CDR2 as FQGNSA.

This clonotype has ten or more counts. This chain uses TRBV3-1 with TRBJ2-2; 7 bases agree with TRBD1. The V segment lost 5 bases and the J segment 6 bases; nucleotides outside the gene matches: 9. Germline CDR1 is LGHDT and CDR2 is YNNKEL (reference sequence). This CDR3 contains 15 residues. In DNA, the CDR3 is TGTGCCAGCAGCTCCGGGACAGCGGCCCCCGGGGAGCTGTTTTTT. Translated: CASSSGTAAPGELFF.

The chain carries TRBV7-9 and TRBJ2-2; D ambiguous. The CDR3 extends over 15 amino acids. V was clipped by 1 base and J by 5 bases, with 11 bases between them. Per germline, CDR1 SEHNR and CDR2 FQNEAQ (reference sequence). The CDR3 coding sequence is TGTGCCAGCAGCTTAGTGGTAGCCCCGACCGGGGAGCTGTTTTTT. This translates into CASSLVVAPTGELFF.

This clonotype was detected many times. The CDR3 protein is CSASGGAGRTEAFF. The CDR3 DNA is TGCAGTGCTTCCGGGGGGGCAGGTCGCACTGAAGCTTTCTTT. The chain uses TRBV20-1 and TRBJ1-1; D might be TRBD1 (6 bases). Germline V gene lookup returns CDR1 DFQATT and CDR2 SNEGSKA (reference sequence). V was clipped by 5 bases and J by 4 bases, with 17 bases between them. CDR3 length: 14 amino acids.